The rows below give T cell receptor beta chains drawn from one sample of a study of cytomegalovirus exposure and HLA in healthy donors. Produced via immunoSEQ multiplex PCR; TCRdb's table is partial and in-frame only. The sample lists about 130,000 clones; roughly 76% were seen once. The sequenced sample consisted of PBMCs. These receptors came from a woman between 50 and 59 years old in good health and CMV-seronegative. Both conserved end residues are part of each CDR3. The order of the fields is D gene, V gene, J gene, CDR3 length, clone size, CDR3 protein, CDR3 DNA. A D gene is named only where the DNA matches it firmly. Size is omitted from some rows. Given values are once, few, many or a class for expanded clones.

>TRBD1|TRBV7-9|TRBJ2-7|14|-
CASSWGTVSYEQYF
TGTGCCAGCAGCTGGGGGACAGTATCCTACGAGCAGTACTTC
>-|TRBV10-1|TRBJ2-7|13|few
CASSEISSYEQYF
TGCGCCAGCAGTGAAATCAGCTCCTACGAGCAGTACTTC
>TRBD1|TRBV11-2|TRBJ2-7|15|few
CASSRTGQGRYEQYF
TGTGCCAGCAGCCGTACTGGACAGGGCCGCTACGAGCAGTACTTC
>TRBD1|TRBV7-2|TRBJ1-2|15|-
CASSYVPGQGFGYTF
TGTGCCAGCAGCTACGTCCCGGGACAGGGGTTTGGCTACACCTTC
>-|TRBV6-1|TRBJ1-5|14|few
CASSEDLVTEAQHF
TGTGCCAGCAGTGAAGATCTAGTGACGGAGGCCCAGCATTTT
>-|TRBV5-1|TRBJ2-5|13|-
CASSLAGGETQYF
TGCGCCAGCAGCTTGGCTGGCGGCGAGACCCAGTACTTC
>TRBD2|TRBV7-9|TRBJ2-7|14|few
CASSVASGWYEQYF
TGTGCCAGCAGCGTCGCTAGCGGGTGGTACGAGCAGTACTTC
>TRBD1|TRBV5-1|TRBJ2-3|15|-
CASSAGTGSTDTQYF
TGCGCCAGCAGCGCCGGGACAGGGAGCACAGATACGCAGTATTTT
>TRBD1|TRBV4-3|TRBJ2-7|14|-
CASSQFGQGATQYF
TGCGCCAGCAGCCAATTTGGACAGGGGGCTACTCAGTACTTC
>-|TRBV7-2|TRBJ2-1|13|-
CASSLRGTNEQFF
TGTGCCAGCAGCCTCCGGGGGACCAATGAGCAGTTCTTC
>-|TRBV5-6|TRBJ2-7|13|-
CASSPLSGYEQYF
TGTGCCAGCAGCCCCCTAAGCGGTTACGAGCAGTACTTC
>-|TRBV30|TRBJ2-5|13|-
CASTSGIWETQYF
TGTGCCTCAACTTCAGGGATATGGGAGACCCAGTACTTC
>-|TRBV19|TRBJ1-1|13|once
CASSPGLNTEAFF
TGTGCCAGTAGTCCAGGGTTGAACACTGAAGCTTTCTTT